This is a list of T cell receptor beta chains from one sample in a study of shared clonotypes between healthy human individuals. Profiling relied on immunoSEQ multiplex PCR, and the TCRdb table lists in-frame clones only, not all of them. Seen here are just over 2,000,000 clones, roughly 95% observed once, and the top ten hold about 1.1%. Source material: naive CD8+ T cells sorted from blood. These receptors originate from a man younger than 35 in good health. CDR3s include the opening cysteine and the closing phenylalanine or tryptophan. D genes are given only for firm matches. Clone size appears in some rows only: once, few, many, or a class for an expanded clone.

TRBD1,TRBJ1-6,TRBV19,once,TGTGCCAGTTCCGATGACAGGGGGCGCTGGGATTCACCCCTCCACTTT,CASSDDRGRWDSPLHF
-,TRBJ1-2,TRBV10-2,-,TGCGCCAGCAGTGAGTCGCGTACACCCAGTGGCAATGGCTACACCTTC,CASSESRTPSGNGYTF
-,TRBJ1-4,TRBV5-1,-,TGCGCCAGCAGCTTGGCCGGGAGGACTAATGAAAAACTGTTTTTT,CASSLAGRTNEKLFF
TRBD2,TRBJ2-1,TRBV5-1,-,TGCGCCAGCATAGTAGATGGCGGGGGGTACAATGAGCAGTTCTTC,CASIVDGGGYNEQFF
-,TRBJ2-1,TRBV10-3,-,TGTGCCATCATGGGGGGTAATGAGCAGTTCTTC,CAIMGGNEQFF
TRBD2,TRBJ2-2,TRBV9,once,TGTGCCAGCAGCTTACAAAGCGGGGGGTCCGGGGAGCTGTTTTTT,CASSLQSGGSGELFF
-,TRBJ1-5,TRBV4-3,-,TGCGCCAGCAGCCAAGATAGCGGGGGAGATCAGCCCCAGCATTTT,CASSQDSGGDQPQHF
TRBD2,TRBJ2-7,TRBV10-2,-,TGCGCCAGCCTAGCGGGAGGACCCTCCTACGAGCAGTACTTC,CASLAGGPSYEQYF
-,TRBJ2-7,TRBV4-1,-,TGCGCCAGCTCACAACAGGTAACCTACGAGCAGTACTTC,CASSQQVTYEQYF
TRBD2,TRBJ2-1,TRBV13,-,TGTGCCAGCAGCACTAGCGGGGTCTCCTACAATGAGCAGTTCTTC,CASSTSGVSYNEQFF
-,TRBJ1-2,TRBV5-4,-,TGTGCCAGCAGCTTGGAGGGTTTAGCTAACTATGGCTACACCTTC,CASSLEGLANYGYTF
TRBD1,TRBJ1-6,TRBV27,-,TGTGCCAGCAGTTTATTTACAGGGGTTAATTCACCCCTCCACTTT,CASSLFTGVNSPLHF
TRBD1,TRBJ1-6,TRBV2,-,TGTGCCAGCAGAGGGACAGGGGGTGTTGACTCACCCCTCCACTTT,CASRGTGGVDSPLHF
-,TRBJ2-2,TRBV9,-,TGTGCCAGCAGCGTAGTTCTGGAGGGCGGGGAGCTGTTTTTT,CASSVVLEGGELFF
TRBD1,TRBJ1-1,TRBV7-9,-,TGTGCCAGCGCCATTCCAGGGGGGATTATGAACACTGAAGCTTTCTTT,CASAIPGGIMNTEAFF